This TCR beta chain came from a study of cytomegalovirus exposure and HLA in healthy donors. A multiplex PCR was run with 60 Vbeta primers and 13 Jbeta primers. Repertoires were generated with immunoSEQ multiplex PCR, while TCRdb's copy carries only in-frame clones and drops some. The sample contains around 160,000 clones, roughly three quarters of which appear only once. Trimming pared 0 bases from V and 5 bases from J, leaving 22 bases between. CDR1 and CDR2 (germline): SQVTM, ANQGSEA. CDR3 length equals 17 residues. Whole-study findings and limits: It was assumed in the presence/absence analyses that sequencing depth was roughly uniform across donors.

As concerns this clone: Its target is unknown.

The rearrangement uses TRBV29-1 and TRBJ1-1; D possibly corresponds to TRBD1 (5 bases). Material for sequencing was PBMCs. This clonotype originated in a woman in her thirties or forties in good health and CMV-seropositive. CDR3 amino acids: CSVEDLTGFVSWTEAFF. As DNA, the CDR3 is TGCAGCGTTGAAGATCTCACAGGTTTCGTCTCGTGGACTGAAGCTTTCTTT.